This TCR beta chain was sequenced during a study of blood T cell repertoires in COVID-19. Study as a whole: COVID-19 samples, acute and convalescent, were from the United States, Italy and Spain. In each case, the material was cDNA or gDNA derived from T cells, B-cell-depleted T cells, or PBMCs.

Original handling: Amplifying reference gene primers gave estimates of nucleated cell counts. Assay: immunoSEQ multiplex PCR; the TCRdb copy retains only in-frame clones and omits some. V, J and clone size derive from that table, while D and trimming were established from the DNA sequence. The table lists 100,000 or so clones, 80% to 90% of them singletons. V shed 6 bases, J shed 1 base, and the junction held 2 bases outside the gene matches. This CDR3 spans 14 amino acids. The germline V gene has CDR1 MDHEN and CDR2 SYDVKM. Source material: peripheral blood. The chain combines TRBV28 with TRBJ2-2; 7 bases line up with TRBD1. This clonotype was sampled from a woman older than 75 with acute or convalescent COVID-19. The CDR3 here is CASRRTGNTGELFF. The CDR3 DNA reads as TGTGCCAGCAGGCGGACAGGGAACACCGGGGAGCTGTTTTTT.